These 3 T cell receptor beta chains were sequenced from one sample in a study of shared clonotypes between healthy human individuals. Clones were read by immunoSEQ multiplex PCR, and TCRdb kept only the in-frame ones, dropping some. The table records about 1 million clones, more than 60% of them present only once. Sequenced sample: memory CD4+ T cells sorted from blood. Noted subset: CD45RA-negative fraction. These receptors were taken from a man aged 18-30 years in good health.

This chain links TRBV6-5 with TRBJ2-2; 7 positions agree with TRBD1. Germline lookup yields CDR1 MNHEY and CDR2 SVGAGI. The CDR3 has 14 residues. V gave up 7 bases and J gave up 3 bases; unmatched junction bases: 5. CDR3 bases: TGTGCCAGCAAAACTACAGGGGACACCGGGGAGCTGTTTTTT. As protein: CASKTTGDTGELFF.

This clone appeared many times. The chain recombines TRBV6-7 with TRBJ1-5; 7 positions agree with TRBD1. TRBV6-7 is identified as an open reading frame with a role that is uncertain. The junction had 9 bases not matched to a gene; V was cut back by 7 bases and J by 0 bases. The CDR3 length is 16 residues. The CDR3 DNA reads TGTGCCAGCACTGTGACAGGGCACTATAGCAATCAGCCCCAGCATTTT. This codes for CASTVTGHYSNQPQHF.

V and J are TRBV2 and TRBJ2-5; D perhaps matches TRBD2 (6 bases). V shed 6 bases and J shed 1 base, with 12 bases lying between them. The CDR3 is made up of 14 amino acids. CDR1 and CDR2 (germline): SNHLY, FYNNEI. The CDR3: CASRDSSVQETQYF. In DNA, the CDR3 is TGTGCCAGCAGGGATTCTAGCGTCCAAGAGACCCAGTACTTC.